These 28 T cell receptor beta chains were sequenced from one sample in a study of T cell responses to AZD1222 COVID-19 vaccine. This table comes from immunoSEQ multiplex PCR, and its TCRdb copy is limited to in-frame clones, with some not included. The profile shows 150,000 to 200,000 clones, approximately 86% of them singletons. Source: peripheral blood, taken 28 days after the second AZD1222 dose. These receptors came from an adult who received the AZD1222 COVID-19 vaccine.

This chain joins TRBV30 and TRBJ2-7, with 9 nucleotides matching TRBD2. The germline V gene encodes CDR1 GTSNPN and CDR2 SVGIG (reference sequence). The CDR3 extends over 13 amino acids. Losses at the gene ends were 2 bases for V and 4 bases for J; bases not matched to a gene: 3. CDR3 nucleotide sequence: TGTGCCTGGAGTCCTAGCGGGGAATACGAGCAGTACTTC. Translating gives CAWSPSGEYEQYF.

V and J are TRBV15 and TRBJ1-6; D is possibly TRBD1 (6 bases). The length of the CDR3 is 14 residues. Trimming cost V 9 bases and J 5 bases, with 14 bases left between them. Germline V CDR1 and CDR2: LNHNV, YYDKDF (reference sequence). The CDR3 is CATRGGPDNSPLHF. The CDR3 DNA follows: TGTGCCACTCGCGGGGGCCCGGATAATTCACCCCTCCACTTT.

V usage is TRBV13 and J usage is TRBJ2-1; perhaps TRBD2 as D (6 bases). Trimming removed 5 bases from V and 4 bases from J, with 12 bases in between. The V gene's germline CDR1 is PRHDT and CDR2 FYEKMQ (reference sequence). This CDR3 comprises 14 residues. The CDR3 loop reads CASSPRDFYNEQFF. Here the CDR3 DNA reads TGTGCCAGCAGCCCCCGGGACTTTTACAATGAGCAGTTCTTC.

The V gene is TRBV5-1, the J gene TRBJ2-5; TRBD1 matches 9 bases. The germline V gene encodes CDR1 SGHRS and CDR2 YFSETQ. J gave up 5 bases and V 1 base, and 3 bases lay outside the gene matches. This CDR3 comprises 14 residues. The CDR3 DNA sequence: TGCGCCAGCAGCTTGACAGGACAGGGGGAGACCCAGTACTTC. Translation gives CASSLTGQGETQYF.

This CDR3 is CASSQWRGSEGSEKLFF. The CDR3 region has the DNA TGTGCCAGCAGCCAGTGGAGGGGCAGTGAGGGGAGTGAAAAACTGTTTTTT. V is TRBV3-1 (or the pseudogene TRBV3-2) and J is TRBJ1-4; D possibly corresponds to TRBD1 (5 bases). Germline lookup yields CDR1 LGHDT and CDR2 YNNKEL (reference sequence). CDR3 length: 17 residues. Trimming removed 3 bases from V and 7 bases from J, with 21 bases in between.

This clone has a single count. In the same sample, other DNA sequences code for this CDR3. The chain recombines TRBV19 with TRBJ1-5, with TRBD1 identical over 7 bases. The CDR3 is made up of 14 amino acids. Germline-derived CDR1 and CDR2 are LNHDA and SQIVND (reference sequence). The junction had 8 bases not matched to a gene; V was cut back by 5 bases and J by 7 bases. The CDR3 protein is CASSVDRAGQPQHF. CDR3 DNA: TGTGCCAGTAGTGTCGACAGGGCAGGCCAGCCCCAGCATTTT.

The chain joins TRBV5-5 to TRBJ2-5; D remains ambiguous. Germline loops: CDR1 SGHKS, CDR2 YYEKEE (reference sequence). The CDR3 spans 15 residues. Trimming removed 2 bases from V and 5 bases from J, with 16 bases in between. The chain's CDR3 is CASSFGPYAPETQYF. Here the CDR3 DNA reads TGTGCCAGCAGCTTCGGGCCCTATGCGCCCGAGACCCAGTACTTC.

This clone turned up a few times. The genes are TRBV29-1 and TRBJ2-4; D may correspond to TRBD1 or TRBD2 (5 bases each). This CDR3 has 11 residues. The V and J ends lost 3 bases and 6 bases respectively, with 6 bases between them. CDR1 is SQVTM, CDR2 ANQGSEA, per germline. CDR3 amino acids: CSVERGNIQYF. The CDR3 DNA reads TGCAGCGTTGAGAGGGGAAACATTCAGTACTTC. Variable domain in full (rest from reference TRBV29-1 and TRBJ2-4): SAVISQKPSRDICQRGTSLTIQCQVDSQVTMMFWYRQQPGQSLTLIATANQGSEATYESGFVIDKFPISRPNLTFSTLTVSNMSPEDSSIYLCSVERGNIQYFGAGTRLSVL.

The CDR3 is CASTSPGIHTEAFF. The CDR3 coding sequence is TGTGCCAGCACCTCCCCGGGGATACACACTGAAGCTTTCTTT. The chain links TRBV28 to TRBJ1-1; D ambiguous. The V gene's germline CDR1 is MDHEN and CDR2 SYDVKM. There are 14 residues in the CDR3. V was clipped by 7 bases and J by 3 bases, with 15 bases between them.

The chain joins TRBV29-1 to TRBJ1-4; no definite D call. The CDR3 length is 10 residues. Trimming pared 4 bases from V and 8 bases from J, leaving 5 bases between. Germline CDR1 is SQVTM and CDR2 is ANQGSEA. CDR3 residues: CSVGEEKLFF. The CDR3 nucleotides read TGCAGCGTTGGAGAGGAAAAACTGTTTTTT.

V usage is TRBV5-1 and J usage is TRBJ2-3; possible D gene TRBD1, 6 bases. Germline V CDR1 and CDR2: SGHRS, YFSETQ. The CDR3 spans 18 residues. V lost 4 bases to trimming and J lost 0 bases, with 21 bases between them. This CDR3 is CASSLETGHGYSTDTQYF. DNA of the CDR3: TGCGCCAGCAGCCTGGAGACGGGACACGGGTATAGCACAGATACGCAGTATTTT.

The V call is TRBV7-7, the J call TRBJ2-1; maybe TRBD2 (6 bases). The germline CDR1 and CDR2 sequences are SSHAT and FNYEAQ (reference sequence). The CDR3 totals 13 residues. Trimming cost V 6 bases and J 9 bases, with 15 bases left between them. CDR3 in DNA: TGTGCCAGCAGTCTTTCTCAGGGAGGTGAGCAGTTCTTC. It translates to CASSLSQGGEQFF.

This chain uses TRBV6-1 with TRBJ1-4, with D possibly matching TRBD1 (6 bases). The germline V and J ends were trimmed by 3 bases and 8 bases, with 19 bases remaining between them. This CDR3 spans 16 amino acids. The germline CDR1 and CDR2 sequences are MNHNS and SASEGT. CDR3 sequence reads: CASSDRFGGHLEKLFF. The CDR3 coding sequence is TGTGCCAGCAGTGATCGTTTTGGGGGGCACCTGGAAAAACTGTTTTTT.

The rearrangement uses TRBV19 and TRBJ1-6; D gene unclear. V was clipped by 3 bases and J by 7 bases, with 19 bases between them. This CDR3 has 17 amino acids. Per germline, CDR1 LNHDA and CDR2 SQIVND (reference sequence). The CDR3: CASSILYRGRANSPLHF. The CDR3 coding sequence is TGTGCCAGTAGTATTCTATACAGAGGGAGAGCGAATTCACCCCTCCACTTT.

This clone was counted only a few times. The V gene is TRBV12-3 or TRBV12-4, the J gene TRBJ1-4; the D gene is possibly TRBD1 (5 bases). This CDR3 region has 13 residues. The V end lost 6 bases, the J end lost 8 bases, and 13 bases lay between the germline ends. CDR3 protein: CASSGGIWEKLFF. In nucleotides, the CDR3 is TGTGCCAGCAGCGGGGGGATCTGGGAAAAACTGTTTTTT.

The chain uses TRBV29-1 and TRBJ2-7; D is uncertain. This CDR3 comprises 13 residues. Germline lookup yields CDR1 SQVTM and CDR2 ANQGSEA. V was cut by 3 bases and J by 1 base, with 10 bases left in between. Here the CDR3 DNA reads TGCAGCGTTGATGCCGACGGGTCCTACGAGCAGTACTTC. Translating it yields CSVDADGSYEQYF.

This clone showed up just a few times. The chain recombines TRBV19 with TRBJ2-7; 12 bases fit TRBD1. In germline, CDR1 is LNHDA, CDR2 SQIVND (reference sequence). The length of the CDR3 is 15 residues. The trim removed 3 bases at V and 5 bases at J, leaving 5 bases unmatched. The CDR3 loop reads CASSIFGTGGNEQYF. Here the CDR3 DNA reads TGTGCCAGTAGTATTTTTGGGACAGGGGGCAACGAGCAGTACTTC.

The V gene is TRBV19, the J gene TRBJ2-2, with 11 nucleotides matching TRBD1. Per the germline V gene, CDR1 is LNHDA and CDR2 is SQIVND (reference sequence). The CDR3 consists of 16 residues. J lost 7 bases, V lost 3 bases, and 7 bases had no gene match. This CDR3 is CASSMRTGGEVGELFF. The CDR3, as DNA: TGTGCCAGTAGTATGAGGACAGGGGGCGAGGTCGGGGAGCTGTTTTTT.

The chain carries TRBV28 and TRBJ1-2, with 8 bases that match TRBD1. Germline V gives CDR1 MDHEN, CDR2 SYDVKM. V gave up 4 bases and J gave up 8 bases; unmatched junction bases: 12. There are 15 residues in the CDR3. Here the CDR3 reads CASSSRQGQRIGYTF. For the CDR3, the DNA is TGTGCCAGCAGTTCCCGACAGGGGCAAAGAATCGGCTACACCTTC.

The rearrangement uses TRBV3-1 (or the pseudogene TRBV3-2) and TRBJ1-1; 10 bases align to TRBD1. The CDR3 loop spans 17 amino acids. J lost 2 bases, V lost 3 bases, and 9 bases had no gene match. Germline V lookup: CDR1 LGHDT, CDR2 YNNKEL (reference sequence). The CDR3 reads CASSQGPGTGVNTEAFF. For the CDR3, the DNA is TGTGCCAGCAGCCAGGGCCCCGGGACAGGGGTCAACACTGAAGCTTTCTTT.

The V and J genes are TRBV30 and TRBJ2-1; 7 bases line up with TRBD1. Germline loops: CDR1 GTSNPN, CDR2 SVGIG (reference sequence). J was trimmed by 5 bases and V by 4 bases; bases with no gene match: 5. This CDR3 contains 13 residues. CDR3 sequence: CAWTYDRDNEQFF. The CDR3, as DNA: TGTGCCTGGACCTACGACAGGGACAATGAGCAGTTCTTC.

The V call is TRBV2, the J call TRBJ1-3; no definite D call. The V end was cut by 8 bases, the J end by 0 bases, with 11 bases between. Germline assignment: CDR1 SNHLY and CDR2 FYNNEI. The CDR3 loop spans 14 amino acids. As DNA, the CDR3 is TGTGCCAGCTCGTGGGAGAGCTCTGGAAACACCATATATTTT. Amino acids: CASSWESSGNTIYF.

CDR3 residues: CASSLSWSTFF. CDR3 bases: TGTGCCAGCAGCCTTAGCTGGAGTACTTTCTTC. The J gene is TRBJ2-1, the V gene TRBV21-1; TRBD2 is the table's D call, not checked against the DNA. TRBV21-1 is designated a pseudogene. The CDR3 is 11 residues long.

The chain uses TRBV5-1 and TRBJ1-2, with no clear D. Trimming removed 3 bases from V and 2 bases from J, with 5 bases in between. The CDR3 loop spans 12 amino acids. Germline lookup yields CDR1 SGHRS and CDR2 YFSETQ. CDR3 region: CASSYDNYGYTF. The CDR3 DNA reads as TGCGCCAGCAGCTATGACAACTATGGCTACACCTTC.

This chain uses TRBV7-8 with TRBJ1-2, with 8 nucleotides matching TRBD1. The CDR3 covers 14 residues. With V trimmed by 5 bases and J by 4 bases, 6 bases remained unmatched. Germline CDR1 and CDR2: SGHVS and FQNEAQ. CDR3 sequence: CASSLGQGGYGYTF. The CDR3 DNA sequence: TGTGCCAGCAGCCTCGGACAGGGAGGCTATGGCTACACCTTC.

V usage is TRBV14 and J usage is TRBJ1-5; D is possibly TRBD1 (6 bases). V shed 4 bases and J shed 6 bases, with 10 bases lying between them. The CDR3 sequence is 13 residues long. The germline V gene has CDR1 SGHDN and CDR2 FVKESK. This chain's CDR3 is CASSRGGRQPQHF. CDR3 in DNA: TGTGCCAGCAGCCGGGGGGGGCGTCAGCCCCAGCATTTT.

For the CDR3, the DNA is TGTGCCAGCAGTTCGACAGGGGGTTATGGCTACACCTTC. It encodes CASSSTGGYGYTF. The V and J genes are TRBV12-3 or TRBV12-4 and TRBJ1-2; 9 positions agree with TRBD1. The length of the CDR3 is 13 residues. J gave up 5 bases and V 4 bases, and 2 bases lay outside the gene matches.

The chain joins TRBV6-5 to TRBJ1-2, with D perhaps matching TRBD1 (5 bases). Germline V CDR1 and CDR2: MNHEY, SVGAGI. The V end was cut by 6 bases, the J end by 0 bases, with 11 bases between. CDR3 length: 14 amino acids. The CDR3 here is CASSRDDTNYGYTF. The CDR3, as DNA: TGTGCCAGCAGCCGGGACGACACTAACTATGGCTACACCTTC.